The present T cell receptor beta chain was sequenced within a study of T cell responses to AZD1222 COVID-19 vaccine. Study-level findings and limits: Without day 14 samples, only post-peak T cell repertoires were studied. Two AZD1222 doses significantly raised spike-specific TCR breadth and depth over controls. The donors showed a predominance of white British ancestry and of females, with possible underestimation of clonal diversity.

Assay used: immunoSEQ multiplex PCR; TCRdb lists only in-frame clones, some missing. The sample holds tens of thousands of clones, 80% to 90% seen once. This CDR3 comprises 16 residues. The V gene end was trimmed by 2 bases and the J gene end by 7 bases; junction bases not matched to a gene: 11. As regards this clone: The target antigen is unknown.

This chain uses TRBV23-1 with TRBJ2-1, with 7 bases that match TRBD2. TRBV23-1 is an ORF, with its function uncertain. This receptor was obtained from an adult who received the AZD1222 COVID-19 vaccine. The specimen comprised peripheral blood, sampled 28 days after the second AZD1222 dose. The CDR3 DNA follows: TGCGCCAGCAGTCAACCGCGGGAGACCCTGCGGAATGAGCAGTTCTTC. Translation: CASSQPRETLRNEQFF.